These 27 T cell receptor beta chains share one sample of origin, sequenced in a study of early T cells in non-severe SARS-CoV-2 infection (dated by TCRdb to about 2021). Library preparation was by 5' RACE. The sequencer was a NextSeq 500. The public reads were quality trimmed at Q25 with fastp and then assembled into clones with MiXCR by TCRdb, keeping productive beta chains. Each entry merges the rows of one CDR3 protein and shows their most common DNA and genes. Across this sample there are about 60,000 distinct CDR3 sequences, with roughly an eighth seen only once. The ten largest clones capture 4% to 4.5% of the sample. Specimen: whole blood. The source of these receptors is an adult who was a healthcare worker with PCR-confirmed SARS-CoV-2 infection or an uninfected control (not recorded which).

The chain joins TRBV24-1 to TRBJ2-5; no clear D. Germline V gives CDR1 KGHDR, CDR2 SFDVKD. This CDR3 contains 14 residues. V lost 6 bases and J 4 bases, leaving 14 bases between the germline ends. CDR3 region: CATSRVGFGETQYF. CDR3 nucleotides: TGTGCCACCAGTCGCGTGGGATTTGGAGAGACCCAGTACTTC.

This clonotype was counted many times. The rearrangement uses TRBV7-2 and TRBJ1-2, with D possibly matching TRBD1 (5 bases). The CDR3 consists of 16 residues. V was pared by 2 bases and J by 3 bases, with 16 bases between. The germline CDR1 and CDR2 sequences are SGHTA and FQGNSA. CDR3 nucleotides: TGTGCCAGCAGCTTAATCCCCGGGAGGGGAGACTATGGCTACACCTTC. Amino acids: CASSLIPGRGDYGYTF.

This clonotype has ten or more counts. The V call is TRBV7-2, the J call TRBJ1-5, with D possibly being TRBD1 (5 bases). The CDR3 is made up of 15 amino acids. Germline lookup yields CDR1 SGHTA and CDR2 FQGNSA. With 4 bases removed from V and 2 bases from J, the gap between germline ends came to 12 bases. The CDR3 is CASSWGGLRNQPQHF. In DNA form, the CDR3 reads TGTGCCAGCAGCTGGGGGGGTTTACGCAATCAGCCCCAGCATTTT.

This clonotype has ten or more counts. The V and J genes are TRBV2 and TRBJ1-4; D not resolved. V was pared by 4 bases and J by 7 bases, with 10 bases between. The CDR3 contains 13 residues. Per germline, CDR1 SNHLY and CDR2 FYNNEI. The CDR3 region has the DNA TGTGCCAGCAGTGTCGAGACGGGTGAAAAACTGTTTTTT. It yields the protein CASSVETGEKLFF.

V is TRBV5-1 and J is TRBJ2-7; D may be TRBD1 or TRBD2 (6 bases each). Trimming shortened V by 2 bases and J by 5 bases, and 17 bases separated the two germline ends. The CDR3 is 15 residues long. Germline values: CDR1 SGHRS, CDR2 YFSETQ. The CDR3 nucleotides are TGCGCCAGCAGCTTTGAGCAGGGGAGGTGGAACGAGCAGTACTTC. This gives the protein CASSFEQGRWNEQYF.

This clonotype has more than one count but fewer than ten. The chain couples TRBV7-6 to TRBJ1-1; TRBD1 aligns across 8 bases. The germline gives CDR1 SGHVS, CDR2 FNYEAQ. There are 14 residues in the CDR3. J was trimmed by 6 bases and V by 5 bases; bases with no gene match: 8. This chain's CDR3 is CASSQQGVMAEAFF. The CDR3, as DNA: TGTGCCAGCAGCCAACAGGGGGTCATGGCTGAAGCTTTCTTT. Full variable domain (outside the CDR3, taken from reference TRBV7-6 and TRBJ1-1): GAGVSQSPRYKVTKRGQDVALRCDPISGHVSLYWYRQALGQGPEFLTYFNYEAQQDKSGLPNDRFSAERPEGSISTLTIQRTEQRDSAMYRCASSQQGVMAEAFFGQGTRLTVV.

This clonotype has ten or more counts. This chain joins TRBV20-1 and TRBJ2-7; 9 positions agree with TRBD1. The germline V gene has CDR1 DFQATT and CDR2 SNEGSKA (reference sequence). The CDR3 contains 15 residues. Germline trimming cut 6 bases from V and 7 bases from J; bases unmatched to any gene: 16. CDR3 coding DNA: TGCAGTGCAGTGAACCCCGGGACAGGGAAGAGGGAGCAGTACTTC. Encoded protein: CSAVNPGTGKREQYF.

At least ten counts were recorded for this clonotype. This chain joins TRBV20-1 and TRBJ1-5; D call uncertain. V dropped 0 bases and J dropped 6 bases, with 15 bases sitting between them. The CDR3 extends over 15 amino acids. CDR1 and CDR2 from the germline V gene are DFQATT and SNEGSKA (reference sequence). CDR3: CSARDPEQESQPQHF. CDR3 bases: TGCAGTGCTAGAGATCCGGAACAAGAAAGTCAGCCCCAGCATTTT.

V gene TRBV13 combines with J gene TRBJ2-1; TRBD2 aligns across 12 bases. J was trimmed by 0 bases and V by 5 bases; bases with no gene match: 11. The CDR3 loop spans 19 amino acids. Per the germline V gene, CDR1 is PRHDT and CDR2 is FYEKMQ (reference sequence). The CDR3 DNA follows: TGTGCCAGCAGCCGGGGATCGGGACTAGCGGGTAGCTCCTACAATGAGCAGTTCTTC. It specifies CASSRGSGLAGSSYNEQFF.

This chain links TRBV29-1 with TRBJ2-5; D ambiguous. The CDR3 loop spans 11 amino acids. Germline V gene data show CDR1 as SQVTM and CDR2 as ANQGSEA. Trimming removed 3 bases at V and 5 bases at J, with 7 bases between. CDR3 residues: CSVDQGETQYF. In DNA form, the CDR3 reads TGCAGCGTTGATCAAGGGGAGACCCAGTACTTC. The variable domain in full, completed from reference TRBV29-1 and TRBJ2-5, reads SAVISQKPSRDICQRGTSLTIQCQVDSQVTMMFWYRQQPGQSLTLIATANQGSEATYESGFVIDKFPISRPNLTFSTLTVSNMSPEDSSIYLCSVDQGETQYFGPGTRLLVL.

The chain combines TRBV30 with TRBJ2-5, with 7 bases identical to TRBD2. V was pared by 1 base and J by 4 bases, with 9 bases of the junction left unmatched. Germline CDR1 GTSNPN, CDR2 SVGIG (reference sequence). This CDR3 region has 15 residues. In nucleotides, the CDR3 is TGTGCCTGGAGTGATCCACCTAGCGGCCCAGAGACCCAGTACTTC. This gives the protein CAWSDPPSGPETQYF.

This clonotype was counted at least ten times. The J gene is TRBJ2-7, the V gene TRBV3-1; D unclear. CDR1 and CDR2 (germline): LGHDT, YNNKEL (reference sequence). The ends were cut back, 5 bases at V and 3 bases at J, with 5 bases in the middle. The CDR3 contains 11 residues. The CDR3 is CASSTYYEQYF. In DNA form, the CDR3 reads TGTGCCAGCAGCACTTACTACGAGCAGTACTTC.

This clonotype showed up many times. This chain joins TRBV7-2 and TRBJ1-1; possibly TRBD1 for D (6 bases). Per germline, CDR1 SGHTA and CDR2 FQGNSA. The V gene lost 5 bases and the J gene lost 5 bases, with 15 bases spanning the gap. The CDR3 is 14 residues long. The chain's CDR3 is CASSPPGGRTEAFF. CDR3 sequence (DNA): TGTGCCAGCAGCCCCCCCGGGGGGCGGACTGAAGCTTTCTTT.

In its sample, this clonotype was seen a few times. The CDR3 here is CAWWLNGNTIYF. The CDR3 DNA follows: TGTGCCTGGTGGTTGAATGGAAACACCATATATTTT. The chain has TRBV30 and TRBJ1-3; D gene ambiguous. Per the germline V gene, CDR1 is GTSNPN and CDR2 is SVGIG (reference sequence). CDR3 length equals 12 residues. V was cut by 5 bases and J by 3 bases, with 8 bases left in between. The full variable domain, in which reference TRBV30 and TRBJ1-3 provide the parts outside the CDR3, is SQTIHQWPATLVQPVGSPLSLECTVEGTSNPNLYWYRQAAGRGLQLLFYSVGIGQISSEVPQNLSASRPQDRQFILSSKKLLLSDSGFYLCAWWLNGNTIYFGEGSWLTVV.

This clonotype was detected ten times or more. CDR3 DNA sequence: TGCAGTGCTCGACTAGCGGGGGGGGCATCAGGTGAGCAGTTCTTC. This gives the protein CSARLAGGASGEQFF. The chain joins TRBV20-1 to TRBJ2-1; TRBD2 aligns across 14 bases. Trimming at V came to 5 bases and at J to 9 bases, leaving 9 bases not matched to a gene. The CDR3 is made up of 15 amino acids. From germline, CDR1 is DFQATT and CDR2 SNEGSKA (reference sequence).

This clonotype was recorded at least ten times. The rearrangement joins TRBV19 to TRBJ2-7; TRBD2 matches 7 bases. The trim removed 5 bases at V and 2 bases at J, leaving 9 bases unmatched. CDR1 and CDR2 from the germline V gene are LNHDA and SQIVND (reference sequence). The CDR3 spans 15 residues. This chain's CDR3 is CASSLRTSITYEQYF. The CDR3 region has the DNA TGTGCCAGTAGTCTCCGGACTAGTATTACCTACGAGCAGTACTTC.

This clonotype was seen a few times. The J gene is TRBJ2-7, the V gene TRBV30; perhaps D is TRBD1 or TRBD2 (5 bases each). The CDR3 spans 13 residues. V lost 4 bases and J lost 0, with 10 bases in between. From germline, CDR1 is GTSNPN and CDR2 SVGIG (reference sequence). DNA of the CDR3: TGTGCCTGGACAGGGACGTACTCCTACGAGCAGTACTTC. Residues: CAWTGTYSYEQYF.

This clonotype was counted a few times. The J gene is TRBJ2-1, the V gene TRBV7-2; 8 nucleotides agree with TRBD2. The CDR3 length is 16 residues. Germline V lookup: CDR1 SGHTA, CDR2 FQGNSA. J lost 2 bases, V lost 5 bases, and 8 bases had no gene match. The CDR3: CASSPRPGLAYNEQFF. The CDR3, as DNA: TGTGCCAGCAGCCCCCGGCCGGGACTAGCCTACAATGAGCAGTTCTTC.

This clonotype was counted at least ten times. The chain employs TRBV19 and TRBJ2-1, with D possibly matching TRBD1 (5 bases). The ends were cut back, 6 bases at V and 8 bases at J, with 14 bases in the middle. This CDR3 has 13 residues. Looked up from germline, CDR1 is LNHDA and CDR2 is SQIVND (reference sequence). Written as DNA, the CDR3 is TGTGCCAGTAGCAATCGAAGGGGTGATGAGCAGTTCTTC. Protein sequence: CASSNRRGDEQFF. The full variable domain, rest sourced from reference TRBV19 and TRBJ2-1, is DGGITQSPKYLFRKEGQNVTLSCEQNLNHDAMYWYRQDPGQGLRLIYYSQIVNDFQKGDIAEGYSVSREKKESFPLTVTSAQKNPTAFYLCASSNRRGDEQFFGPGTRLTVL.

The chain is built from TRBV5-1 and TRBJ2-3, with D possibly being TRBD2 (5 bases). The germline gives CDR1 SGHRS, CDR2 YFSETQ. Trimming removed 0 bases at V and 0 bases at J, with 11 bases between. The CDR3 has 16 amino acids. The CDR3 is CASSLGSGGSTDTQYF. CDR3 DNA: TGCGCCAGCAGCTTGGGTTCAGGAGGAAGCACAGATACGCAGTATTTT.

This clonotype was seen a few times. The chain combines TRBV11-2 with TRBJ1-4; 7 positions agree with TRBD1. With V trimmed by 0 bases and J by 8 bases, 9 bases remained unmatched. CDR1 and CDR2 from the germline V gene are SGHAT and FQNNGV. This CDR3 region has 16 residues. For the CDR3, the DNA is TGTGCCAGCAGCTTAGAGTCAGGGGGAATTGGGGAAAAACTGTTTTTT. This codes for CASSLESGGIGEKLFF.

The chain links TRBV6-2 or TRBV6-3 to TRBJ2-3, with D unresolved. CDR3 length: 12 amino acids. Germline CDR1 reads MNHEY; CDR2 reads SVGEGT. Between the trimmed V and J ends, which lost 4 bases and 7 bases, there was a span of 9 bases. The CDR3 sequence is CASSFTYNTQYF. The CDR3 DNA sequence: TGTGCCAGCAGTTTCACCTATAATACGCAGTATTTT.

This clonotype was detected many times. The chain has TRBV20-1 and TRBJ2-7; perhaps D is TRBD1 or TRBD2 (5 bases each). CDR3 size: 15 residues. Between the trimmed V and J ends, which lost 0 bases and 7 bases, there was a span of 19 bases. The V gene's germline CDR1 is DFQATT and CDR2 SNEGSKA (reference sequence). The CDR3 reads CSARDGTGRAGEQYF. CDR3 nucleotide sequence: TGCAGTGCTAGAGATGGCACAGGCAGGGCGGGTGAGCAGTACTTC.

This clonotype has a handful of counts. The rearrangement uses TRBV29-1 and TRBJ2-1; tentative D call: TRBD2 (5 bases). The CDR3 runs 11 residues. The germline CDR1 and CDR2 sequences are SQVTM and ANQGSEA. Trimming stripped 4 bases from V and 8 bases from J, with 9 bases between. In DNA, the CDR3 is TGCAGCGTTGTGAGGGTGGATGAGCAGTTCTTC. Encoded protein: CSVVRVDEQFF.

This clonotype was recorded at least ten times. This rearrangement joins TRBV18 to TRBJ1-1; D might be TRBD1 (6 bases). Germline values: CDR1 KGHSH, CDR2 LQKENI. Trimming shortened V by 4 bases and J by 0 bases, and 9 bases separated the two germline ends. The CDR3 loop spans 14 amino acids. The CDR3 DNA reads as TGTGCCAGCTCACAGGGGGTCATGAACACTGAAGCTTTCTTT. Protein sequence: CASSQGVMNTEAFF.

This clonotype has ten or more counts. J is TRBJ2-1 and V is TRBV18, with 12 bases aligning to TRBD2. Germline V CDR1 and CDR2: KGHSH, LQKENI. The CDR3 contains 16 residues. V was pared by 3 bases and J by 10 bases, with 10 bases of the junction left unmatched. In nucleotides, the CDR3 is TGTGCCAGCTCACCCGCTAGCGGGAGGGCCCTCTTGGAGCAGTTCTTC. Amino acid sequence: CASSPASGRALLEQFF.

The chain carries TRBV29-1 and TRBJ2-2; D is possibly TRBD1 or TRBD2 (5 bases each). Trimming stripped 7 bases from V and 1 base from J, with 19 bases between. Germline-derived CDR1 and CDR2 are SQVTM and ANQGSEA. The CDR3 covers 16 residues. The CDR3 protein is CSATGPLGLNTGELFF. DNA of the CDR3: TGCAGCGCGACGGGACCTTTGGGTTTGAACACCGGGGAGCTGTTTTTT.